This T cell receptor (beta chain) was sequenced in a study of metastatic and nonmetastatic thyroid tumors. The V gene's germline CDR1 is DFQATT and CDR2 SNEGSKA (reference sequence). The junction had 9 bases not matched to a gene; V was cut back by 1 base and J by 4 bases. This CDR3 region has 16 residues. Per the original methods: The study took CDR3 differences across clinicopathological groups and made a distant-metastasis classifier for papillary thyroid cancer from them. TCRdb re-called the PCR reads via MiXCR. The V and J calls and clone size come from TCRdb's table, not from the authors' own analysis. Counted here are roughly 25,000 clones, over 10% occurring once; the ten biggest clones make up approximately 14%. Each patient went into thyroid surgery without having received any treatment.

The TCR comes from a female donor with papillary thyroid cancer or a benign thyroid nodule (not recorded which). Some clones in this sample may be carry-over from other donors' samples. The chain joins TRBV20-1 to TRBJ2-7; 11 bases agree with TRBD2. Sequences were obtained from blood. The CDR3 DNA reads as TGCAGTGCTAGAGTCTTGACTAGCGGGAAAGGGTACGAGCAGTACTTC. Its protein is CSARVLTSGKGYEQYF.